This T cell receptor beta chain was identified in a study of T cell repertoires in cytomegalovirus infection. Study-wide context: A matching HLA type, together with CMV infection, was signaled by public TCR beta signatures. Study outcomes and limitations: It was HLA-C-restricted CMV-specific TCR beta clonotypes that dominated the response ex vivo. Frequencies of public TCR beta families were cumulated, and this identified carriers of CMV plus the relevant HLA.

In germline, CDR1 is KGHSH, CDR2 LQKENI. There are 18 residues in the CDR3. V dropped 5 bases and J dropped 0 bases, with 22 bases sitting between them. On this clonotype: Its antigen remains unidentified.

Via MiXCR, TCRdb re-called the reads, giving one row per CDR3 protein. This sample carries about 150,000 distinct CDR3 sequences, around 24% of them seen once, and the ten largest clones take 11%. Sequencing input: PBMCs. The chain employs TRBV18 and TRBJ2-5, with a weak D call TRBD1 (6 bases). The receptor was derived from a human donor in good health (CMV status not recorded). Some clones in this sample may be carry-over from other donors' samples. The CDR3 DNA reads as TGTGCCAGCTCAACGGACAGCCACCTGACTCACTACCAAGAGACCCAGTACTTC. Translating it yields CASSTDSHLTHYQETQYF.